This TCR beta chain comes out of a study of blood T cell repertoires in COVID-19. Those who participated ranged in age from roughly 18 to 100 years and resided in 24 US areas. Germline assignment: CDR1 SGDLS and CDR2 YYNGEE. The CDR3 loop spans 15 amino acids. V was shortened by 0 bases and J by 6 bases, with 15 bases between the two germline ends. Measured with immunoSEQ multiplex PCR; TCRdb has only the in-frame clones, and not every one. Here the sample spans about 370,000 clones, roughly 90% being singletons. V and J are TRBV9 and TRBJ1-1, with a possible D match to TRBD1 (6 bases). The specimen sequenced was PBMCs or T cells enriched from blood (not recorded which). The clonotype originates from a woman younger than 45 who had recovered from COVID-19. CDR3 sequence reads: CASSVEGGGGSEAFF. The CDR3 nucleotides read TGTGCCAGCAGCGTAGAGGGCGGTGGGGGCTCTGAAGCTTTCTTT.